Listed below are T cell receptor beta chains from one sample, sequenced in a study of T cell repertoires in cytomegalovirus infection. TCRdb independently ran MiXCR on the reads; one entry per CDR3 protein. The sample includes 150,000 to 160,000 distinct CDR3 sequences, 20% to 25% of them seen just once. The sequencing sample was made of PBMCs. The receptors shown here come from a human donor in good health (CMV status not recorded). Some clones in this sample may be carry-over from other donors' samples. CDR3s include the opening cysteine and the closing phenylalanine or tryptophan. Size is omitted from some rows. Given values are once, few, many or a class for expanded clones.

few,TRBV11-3,CASSLVPGQGPRANEKLFF
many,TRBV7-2,CASSLTNRDGYTF
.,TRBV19,CASSLGQDYEQYF
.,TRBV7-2,CASSLPGLAGVGSYEQYF
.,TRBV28,CASSLYVDYGYTF
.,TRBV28,CSSSFSRDYSTDTQYF
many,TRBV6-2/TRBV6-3,CASSYGTVARTYEQYF
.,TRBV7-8,CASSSGQGPIGNEQFF
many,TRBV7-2,CASSLKGSSGANVLTF
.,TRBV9,CASSPRDSLSYGYTF
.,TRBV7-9,CASSSRDRNTEAFF
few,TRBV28,CASSQTVYEQYF
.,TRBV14,CASSQDISDTQYF
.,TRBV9,CASIVTPTLETDTQYF
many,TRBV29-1,CSVTHDNLNTEAFF
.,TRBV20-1,CSARDAGKGNTIYF
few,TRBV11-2,CASSALVGNTEAFF
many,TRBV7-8,CASSLNRQGPTDTQYF
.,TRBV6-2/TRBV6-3,CARGQYYGYTF
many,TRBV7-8,CASSLAGFGNTIYF
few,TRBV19,CASSESRNQPQHF
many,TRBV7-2,CASSQSDRVQETQYF
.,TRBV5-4,CASSFWTGYTEAFF
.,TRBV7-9,CASKGNSGNTIYF
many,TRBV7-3,CASSLFAGDKNEQFF
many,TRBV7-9,CASSSGTGNQPQHF
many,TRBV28,CASRKTGLAKNIQYF
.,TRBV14,CASSARDRGKQTQYF
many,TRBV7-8,CASSPTGSVGNEQFF
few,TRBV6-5,CASRRGGGSTEAFF
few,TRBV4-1,CASSQGVGWDNSYEQYF
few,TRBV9,CASSVDMTGMETQYF
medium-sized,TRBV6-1,CASKDQGRPEAFF
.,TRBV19,CASSPRDRRFPYEQYF
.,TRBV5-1,CASTFGTGIRDTEAFF
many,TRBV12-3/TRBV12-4,CASSLGPEQYF
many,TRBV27,CASSQRQGGNEQFF
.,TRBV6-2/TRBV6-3,CASSYRLGNEQFF
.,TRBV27,CASRQGTGNSNQPQHF
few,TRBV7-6,CASSSSTGYEQYF
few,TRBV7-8,CASSPDRPLNTEAFF
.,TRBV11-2,CASSWTSGREQYF
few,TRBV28,CASSSVNTEAFF
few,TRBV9,CASSARGGSSYNEQFF
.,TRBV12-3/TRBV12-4,CASSLGTVSNQPQHF
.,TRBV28,CASSPIWGGELFF
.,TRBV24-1,CATSDPLTGDYNEQFF
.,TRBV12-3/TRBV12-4,CASTPSGMSTDTQYF
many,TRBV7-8,CASSPYTGFEQYF
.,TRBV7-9,CASSPGGNRPSNEQFF
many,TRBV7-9,CASSLDYKLYPSSYNEQFF
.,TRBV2,CASSGRTQYF
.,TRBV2,CASSEGGTGAHYGYTF
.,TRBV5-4,CASSPRGLAAPNTGELFF
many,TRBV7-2,CASSLGPTSSGNTIYF
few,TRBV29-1,CSVLVGGNNEQFF
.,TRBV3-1,CASSETGNQPQHF